Included here is one T cell receptor (beta chain) sequence, with context. This record comes from a study of cytomegalovirus exposure and HLA in healthy donors. The PCR used 60 Vbeta and 13 Jbeta primers. Sequencing used immunoSEQ multiplex PCR; TCRdb keeps in-frame clones, though not all of them. This sample carries 130,000 or so clones, more than 75% of them seen once, and the ten largest clones take about 3.4%. Sequenced sample: PBMCs. This TCR was sampled from a young man in good health and CMV-seropositive.

CDR3 in DNA: TGTGCCAGCGAGGACAGCCTCGAAGCGAATGAAAAACTGTTTTTT. Translated: CASEDSLEANEKLFF. The rearrangement links TRBV14 to TRBJ1-4; D perhaps matches TRBD1 (6 bases). This CDR3 spans 15 amino acids. Germline CDR1 reads SGHDN; CDR2 reads FVKESK. Between the trimmed V and J ends, which lost 8 bases and 5 bases, there was a span of 18 bases.